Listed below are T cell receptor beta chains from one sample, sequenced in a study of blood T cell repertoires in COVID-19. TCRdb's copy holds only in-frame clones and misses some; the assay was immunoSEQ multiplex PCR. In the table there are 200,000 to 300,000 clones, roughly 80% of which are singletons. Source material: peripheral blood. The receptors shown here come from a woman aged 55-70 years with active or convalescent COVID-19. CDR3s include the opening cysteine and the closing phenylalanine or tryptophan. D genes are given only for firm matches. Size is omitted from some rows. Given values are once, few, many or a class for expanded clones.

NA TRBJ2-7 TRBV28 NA CASNTGTSPYEQYF TGTGCCAGCAATACCGGGACATCGCCCTACGAGCAGTACTTC
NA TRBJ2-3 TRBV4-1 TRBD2 CASSQDSSGRADTQYF TGCGCCAGCAGCCAAGATTCCAGCGGGAGGGCAGATACGCAGTATTTT
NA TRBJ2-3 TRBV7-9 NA CASSSPRGERADTQYF TGTGCCAGCAGCTCCCCCCGGGGAGAGAGGGCAGATACGCAGTATTTT
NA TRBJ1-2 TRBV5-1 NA CASWVGDSNYGYTF TGCGCCAGCTGGGTTGGAGACAGCAACTATGGCTACACCTTC
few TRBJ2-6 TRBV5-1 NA CASSLIGGSGANVLTF TGCGCCAGCAGCTTGATCGGGGGCTCTGGGGCCAACGTCCTGACTTTC
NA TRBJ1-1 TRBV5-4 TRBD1 CASLKTGEDTEAFF TGTGCCAGCCTAAAGACAGGGGAGGACACTGAAGCTTTCTTT
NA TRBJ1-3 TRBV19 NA CASSIGGVRGKGNTIYF TGTGCCAGTAGTATAGGGGGTGTCAGGGGTAAAGGAAACACCATATATTTT
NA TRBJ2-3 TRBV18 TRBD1 CASSPEDRVTDTQYF TGTGCCAGCTCACCGGAGGACAGGGTGACAGATACGCAGTATTTT
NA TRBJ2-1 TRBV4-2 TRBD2 CASSQTGTSGIRSYNEQFF TGTGCCAGCAGCCAAACCGGGACTAGCGGGATTCGATCCTACAATGAGCAGTTCTTC
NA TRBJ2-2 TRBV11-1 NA CASSSTLDIRTGELFF TGTGCCAGCAGCTCAACCCTCGACATACGCACCGGGGAGCTGTTTTTT
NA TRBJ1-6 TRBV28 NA CASSFRQGRAPLHF TGTGCCAGCAGTTTCAGGCAGGGTAGGGCACCCCTCCACTTT
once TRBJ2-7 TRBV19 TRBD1 CASGGQGRDEQYF TGTGCCAGTGGCGGACAGGGGAGGGACGAGCAGTACTTC
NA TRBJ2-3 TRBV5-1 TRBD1 CASSTRDSRTDTQYF TGCGCCAGCAGCACAAGGGACAGCCGCACAGATACGCAGTATTTT
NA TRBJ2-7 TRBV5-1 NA CASSSTFTTSYEQYF TGCGCCAGCAGCTCCACGTTCACTACATCCTACGAGCAGTACTTC
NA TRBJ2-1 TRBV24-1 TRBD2 CATSDFGSGRARNEQFF TGTGCCACCAGTGATTTCGGTAGCGGGAGGGCCCGGAATGAGCAGTTCTTC
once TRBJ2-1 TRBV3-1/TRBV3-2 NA CASSQDRGVRFERFF TGTGCCAGCAGCCAAGATCGCGGGGTTCGGTTTGAGCGGTTCTTC
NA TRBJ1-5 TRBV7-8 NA CASSPGGGPSNQPQHF TGTGCCAGCAGCCCCGGGGGGGGGCCTAGCAATCAGCCCCAGCATTTT
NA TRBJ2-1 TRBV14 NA CASSQDWGRVNEQFF TGTGCCAGCAGCCAAGATTGGGGCCGGGTCAATGAGCAGTTCTTC
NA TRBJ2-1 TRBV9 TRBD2 CASSVGRLAGPHEQFF TGTGCCAGCAGCGTGGGGCGACTAGCGGGACCTCACGAGCAGTTCTTC
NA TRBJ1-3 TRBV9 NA CASSVGLLDANTIYF TGTGCCAGCAGCGTAGGACTTCTGGATGCTAACACCATATATTTT
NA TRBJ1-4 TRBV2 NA CAQTFGGPTNEKLFF TGTGCCCAAACATTCGGGGGGCCGACTAATGAAAAACTGTTTTTT
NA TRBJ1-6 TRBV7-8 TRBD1 CASSFPTDRGKSPLHF TGTGCCAGCAGCTTCCCCACGGACAGGGGGAAATCACCCCTCCACTTT
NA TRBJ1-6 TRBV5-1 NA CASSLTGLGNSPLHF TGCGCCAGCAGCTTAACAGGGCTAGGGAATTCACCCCTCCACTTT
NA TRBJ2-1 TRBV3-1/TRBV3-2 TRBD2 CASSQDPPSGGARRQFF TGTGCCAGCAGCCAAGACCCACCTAGCGGGGGGGCTCGGCGGCAGTTCTTC
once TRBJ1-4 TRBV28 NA CAPPEKLFF TGTGCCCCTCCTGAAAAACTGTTTTTT
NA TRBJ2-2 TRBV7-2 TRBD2 CASSQLAGGHGELFF TGTGCCAGCAGCCAACTAGCGGGGGGACACGGGGAGCTGTTTTTT
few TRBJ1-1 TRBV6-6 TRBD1 CASSRGTGVNTEAFF TGTGCCAGCAGTCGAGGGACAGGGGTCAACACTGAAGCTTTCTTT
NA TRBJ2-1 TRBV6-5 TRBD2 CASSYSRGLYNEQFF TGTGCCAGCAGTTACTCGAGGGGACTATACAATGAGCAGTTCTTC
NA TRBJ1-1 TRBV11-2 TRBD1 CASSPVGSTGGMNTEAFF TGTGCCAGCAGCCCAGTCGGTTCCACAGGGGGAATGAACACTGAAGCTTTCTTT
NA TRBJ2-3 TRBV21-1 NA CASSIMRQGYTDTQYF TGTGCCAGCAGCATCATGCGACAGGGATACACAGATACGCAGTATTTT
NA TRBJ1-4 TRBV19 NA CASSIGRQTNEKLFF TGTGCCAGTAGTATAGGACGACAGACTAATGAAAAACTGTTTTTT
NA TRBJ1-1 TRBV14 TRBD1 CASSLGTGRNTEAFF TGTGCCAGCAGCCTGGGGACAGGTCGGAACACTGAAGCTTTCTTT
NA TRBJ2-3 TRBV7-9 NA CATNRGTRGADTQYF TGTGCCACTAACCGCGGGACGCGTGGGGCAGATACGCAGTATTTT
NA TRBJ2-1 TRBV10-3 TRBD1 CAISEAGTGAYNEQFF TGTGCCATCAGTGAAGCCGGGACAGGGGCATACAATGAGCAGTTCTTC
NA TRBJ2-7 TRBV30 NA CAWSVSGVQYF TGTGCCTGGAGTGTGTCCGGGGTACAGTACTTC
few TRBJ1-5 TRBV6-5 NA CASSRGGNGDQPQHF TGTGCCAGCAGTCGCGGCGGGAATGGGGATCAGCCCCAGCATTTT
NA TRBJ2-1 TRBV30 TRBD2 CAWSREWGLADDEQFF TGTGCCTGGTCCAGGGAATGGGGACTAGCGGATGATGAGCAGTTCTTC
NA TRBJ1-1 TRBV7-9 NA CASSSGQLNTEAFF TGTGCCAGCAGCTCAGGACAGCTGAACACTGAAGCTTTCTTT
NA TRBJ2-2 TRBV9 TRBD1 CASSAGTAMNTGELFF TGTGCCAGCAGCGCCGGGACAGCCATGAACACCGGGGAGCTGTTTTTT
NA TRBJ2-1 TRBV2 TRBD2 CASSSGLADYNEQFF TGTGCCAGCAGTTCGGGACTAGCAGACTACAATGAGCAGTTCTTC
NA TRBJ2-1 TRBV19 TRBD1 CASSMDRLYNEQFF TGTGCCAGTAGTATGGACAGGCTCTACAATGAGCAGTTCTTC
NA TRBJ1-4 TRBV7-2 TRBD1 CASSLGLGTASNEKLFF TGTGCCAGCAGCTTAGGGCTAGGGACAGCGTCTAATGAAAAACTGTTTTTT
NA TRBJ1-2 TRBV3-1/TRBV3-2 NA CASSQGGGPYGYTF TGTGCCAGCAGCCAAGGGGGGGGTCCTTATGGCTACACCTTC
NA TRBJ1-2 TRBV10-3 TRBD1 CATLPGDRVEGYTF TGTGCCACCCTCCCGGGGGACAGGGTTGAGGGCTACACCTTC
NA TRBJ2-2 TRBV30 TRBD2 CAWSPTSFSGELFF TGTGCCTGGAGCCCGACTAGCTTCTCCGGGGAGCTGTTTTTT
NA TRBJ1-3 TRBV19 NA CASSIPGVDSGNTIYF TGTGCCAGTAGTATACCAGGGGTGGATTCTGGAAACACCATATATTTT
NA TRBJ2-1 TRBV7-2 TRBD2 CASSASGGAFNQQFF TGTGCCAGCAGCGCTAGCGGGGGGGCCTTTAATCAGCAGTTCTTC
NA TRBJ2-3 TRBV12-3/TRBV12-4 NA CASSFEDTDTQYF TGTGCCAGCAGTTTTGAGGACACAGATACGCAGTATTTT
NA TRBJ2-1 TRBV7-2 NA CASSLTPNEQFF TGTGCCAGCAGCTTAACTCCGAATGAGCAGTTCTTC
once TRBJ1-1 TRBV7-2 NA CASSSVAVNTEAFF TGTGCCAGCAGCTCGGTCGCGGTGAACACTGAAGCTTTCTTT